This T cell receptor (beta chain) was sequenced during a study of cytomegalovirus exposure and HLA in healthy donors. Worth noting for this clone: Antigen unknown.

Notes on the study in general: One variant, a missense change in DCLRE1C, was linked in a later analysis to TCR beta V- and J-gene trimming. Highly shared variants forming one cluster were likely a sequencing artifact.

Primers included in the PCR were 60 Vbeta and 13 Jbeta primers. TCRdb keeps only in-frame clones here, not all; method: immunoSEQ multiplex PCR. The sample carries 200,000 to 300,000 clones, 85% recorded once. The CDR3 is 17 amino acids. V trimming: 6 bases; J trimming: 6 bases; junction bases outside the gene matches: 10. CDR1 is SGHAT and CDR2 is FQNNGV in the germline V gene. This chain connects TRBV11-2 to TRBJ2-3; 15 nucleotides match TRBD2. This TCR was recovered from a girl aged 2 to 9 in good health and CMV-seronegative. Sequencing input: PBMCs. The CDR3, as DNA: TGTGCCAGCAGTTTAAGGAGGACTAGCGGGAGGGAGGATACGCAGTATTTT. This codes for CASSLRRTSGREDTQYF.